Each of the 17 T cell receptor beta chains below was sequenced from the same sample in a study of T cells in Graves' hyperthyroidism and ophthalmopathy (dated by TCRdb to 2018 to 2020). Library method: multiplex PCR. Reads for this sample came from an Illumina HiSeq 2000. Amplification of TCR beta CDR3 regions was carried out from RNA transcripts. The TCR CDR3 was subjected to a first round of RT-PCR using the HTBI primer set and the Qiagen OneStep RT-PCR kit. TCRdb applied fastp at Q25 and MiXCR to the public reads, then kept only in-frame beta chains. Each record represents a unique CDR3 protein, reported with the most common genes and DNA among its rows. Present in this sample are 300,000 to 400,000 distinct CDR3 sequences, 18% of which were seen just once. The ten largest clonotypes hold approximately 54% of the sample. What was sequenced was blood. Source of these receptors: a woman in her fifties or sixties with Graves' hyperthyroidism.

This clonotype was recorded at least ten times. The chain is built from TRBV7-6 and TRBJ1-5; D is unresolved. Trimming took 3 bases from V and 7 from J, leaving 16 bases between them. Germline CDR1 is SGHVS and CDR2 is FNYEAQ. The CDR3 has 15 amino acids. The CDR3 bases are TGTGCCAGCAGCTTCGGTTCCGGGTTGGACCAGCCCCAGCATTTT. Its protein is CASSFGSGLDQPQHF. Supplemented by reference TRBV7-6 and TRBJ1-5, the full variable domain reads GAGVSQSPRYKVTKRGQDVALRCDPISGHVSLYWYRQALGQGPEFLTYFNYEAQQDKSGLPNDRFSAERPEGSISTLTIQRTEQRDSAMYRCASSFGSGLDQPQHFGDGTRLSIL.

This clonotype was counted ten times or more. This sequence joins TRBV7-2 and TRBJ2-1, with TRBD2 matching over 8 bases. Germline V CDR1 and CDR2: SGHTA, FQGNSA. The junction had 4 bases not matched to a gene; V was cut back by 6 bases and J by 0 bases. CDR3 length: 15 residues. The CDR3 loop reads CASSLSGSSYNEQFF. The CDR3 DNA follows: TGTGCCAGCAGTCTCAGCGGGAGCTCCTACAATGAGCAGTTCTTC.

The genes are TRBV18 and TRBJ1-5; the D gene is possibly TRBD1 (5 bases). This CDR3 has 15 residues. Trimming stripped 6 bases from V and 4 bases from J, with 16 bases between. Germline V lookup: CDR1 KGHSH, CDR2 LQKENI. The CDR3: CASSPFDGGNQPQHF. CDR3 in DNA: TGTGCCAGCTCTCCCTTCGACGGGGGAAATCAGCCCCAGCATTTT.

At least ten counts were recorded for this clonotype. The gene calls are TRBV5-1 and TRBJ2-1; perhaps TRBD1 as D (6 bases). CDR1 is SGHRS, CDR2 YFSETQ, per germline. V lost 2 bases and J 4 bases, leaving 16 bases between the germline ends. The CDR3 has 16 amino acids. CDR3 sequence reads: CASSLEMGTLYNEQFF. In DNA form, the CDR3 reads TGCGCCAGCAGCTTAGAGATGGGGACACTATACAATGAGCAGTTCTTC.

The chain is built from TRBV7-9 and TRBJ1-2; D unclear. The germline V and J ends were trimmed by 5 bases and 5 bases, with 15 bases remaining between them. Germline CDR1 reads SEHNR; CDR2 reads FQNEAQ (reference sequence). CDR3 length: 14 residues. The DNA of the CDR3 is TGTGCCAGCAGCCCGCTGGAGGGTGGGTATGGCTACACCTTC. It specifies CASSPLEGGYGYTF.

The chain employs TRBV9 and TRBJ1-4; no firm D call. The V and J ends lost 4 bases and 0 bases respectively, with 10 bases between them. The CDR3 spans 15 residues. Germline-derived CDR1 and CDR2 are SGDLS and YYNGEE. The chain's CDR3 is CASSRDPATNEKLFF. Written as DNA, the CDR3 is TGTGCCAGCAGCCGGGATCCCGCAACTAATGAAAAACTGTTTTTT.

The chain recombines TRBV5-6 with TRBJ2-1; 9 positions agree with TRBD1. The V gene end was trimmed by 2 bases and the J gene end by 7 bases; junction bases not matched to a gene: 4. The CDR3 extends over 14 amino acids. The germline V gene encodes CDR1 SGHDT and CDR2 YYEEEE. The CDR3, as DNA: TGTGCCAGCAGCTTCGGGACAGGGCATAATGAGCAGTTCTTC. Translated: CASSFGTGHNEQFF.

This clonotype turned up a few times. The chain joins TRBV20-1 to TRBJ1-5; tentatively, D is TRBD1 (5 bases). This CDR3 region has 13 residues. V lost 2 bases, J lost 7 bases, and 12 bases lay in between. Germline loops: CDR1 DFQATT, CDR2 SNEGSKA (reference sequence). The CDR3 coding sequence is TGCAGTGCTAGAATCGTCGGGGGGCAGCCCCAGCATTTT. Its translation: CSARIVGGQPQHF.

This clonotype was recorded many times. The V and J genes are TRBV5-1 and TRBJ2-7; no definite D call. Trimming removed 5 bases from V and 0 bases from J, with 9 bases in between. The CDR3 spans 13 residues. Per germline, CDR1 SGHRS and CDR2 YFSETQ. The CDR3 spells CASRTQSSYEQYF. CDR3 nucleotides: TGCGCCAGCAGGACGCAAAGCTCCTACGAGCAGTACTTC.

This clonotype was counted at least ten times. The V and J genes are TRBV2 and TRBJ1-5; perhaps TRBD1 as D (6 bases). CDR3 length: 14 amino acids. Germline CDR1 SNHLY, CDR2 FYNNEI. Deletions cut 6 bases from V and 3 bases from J, with 12 bases between. The chain's CDR3 is CASRGAAHNQPQHF. CDR3 nucleotides: TGTGCCAGCAGGGGGGCAGCCCACAATCAGCCCCAGCATTTT. Based on the CDR3 plus reference TRBV2 and TRBJ1-5, the full variable domain is EPEVTQTPSHQVTQMGQEVILRCVPISNHLYFYWYRQILGQKVEFLVSFYNNEISEKSEIFDDQFSVERPDGSNFTLKIRSTKLEDSAMYFCASRGAAHNQPQHFGDGTRLSIL.

Only a few counts were recorded for this clonotype. CDR3 in amino acids: CASSLRRQGNYGYTF. CDR3 coding DNA: TGTGCCAGCAGTCTCCGGCGACAGGGGAACTATGGCTACACCTTC. This chain connects TRBV12-3 or TRBV12-4 to TRBJ1-2; 8 nucleotides align to TRBD1. This CDR3 is built from 15 residues. J was trimmed by 2 bases and V by 5 bases; bases with no gene match: 7.

There are a few counts of this clonotype. The chain combines TRBV20-1 with TRBJ2-7; D gene ambiguous. Trimming removed 0 bases from V and 7 bases from J, with 7 bases in between. The length of the CDR3 is 11 residues. Germline V lookup: CDR1 DFQATT, CDR2 SNEGSKA (reference sequence). The CDR3 coding sequence is TGCAGTGCTAGAGATCCCGGAGAGCAGTACTTC. It translates to CSARDPGEQYF.

There are many counts of this clonotype. The genes are TRBV10-3 and TRBJ1-1; no clear D. Trimming shortened V by 6 bases and J by 6 bases, and 17 bases separated the two germline ends. Germline assignment: CDR1 ENHRY and CDR2 SYGVKD. CDR3 length: 14 residues. The CDR3 sequence: CAIRPPQSKAEAFF. CDR3 DNA sequence: TGTGCCATCAGGCCCCCCCAGAGTAAGGCTGAAGCTTTCTTT.

This clonotype was detected many times. This sequence joins TRBV11-2 and TRBJ1-1; perhaps TRBD1 as D (5 bases). CDR3 length: 14 residues. V lost 1 base to trimming and J lost 1 base, with 7 bases between them. CDR1 is SGHAT, CDR2 FQNNGV, per germline. CDR3 in amino acids: CASSLAGSNTEAFF. The CDR3 region has the DNA TGTGCCAGCAGCTTAGCAGGGTCGAACACTGAAGCTTTCTTT.

This clonotype was seen repeatedly, ten times or more. This chain uses TRBV2 with TRBJ1-2; the D is unclear. The V gene lost 1 base and the J gene lost 6 bases, with 9 bases spanning the gap. The germline CDR1 and CDR2 sequences are SNHLY and FYNNEI. CDR3 length: 13 amino acids. CDR3 sequence (DNA): TGTGCCAGCAGTGAAGTACCTGGCCATGGCTACACCTTC. Its protein product is CASSEVPGHGYTF.

In its sample, this clonotype was seen a few times. The chain joins TRBV18 to TRBJ2-5; D is unresolved. The CDR3 sequence is 15 residues long. V was pared by 0 bases and J by 1 base, with 9 bases between. The germline CDR1 and CDR2 sequences are KGHSH and LQKENI. As DNA, the CDR3 is TGTGCCAGCTCACCACCAGGGCCGCTCCAAGAGACCCAGTACTTC. This gives the protein CASSPPGPLQETQYF.

Details on this clonotype: A read error may explain this, as a much larger clone is one base away. The chain has TRBV27 and TRBJ1-1; no clear D. Per the germline V gene, CDR1 is MNHEY and CDR2 is SMNVEV (reference sequence). V gave up 3 bases and J gave up 4 bases, with 12 bases separating them. The CDR3 extends over 14 amino acids. This CDR3 is CASSFRPRCTEAFF. CDR3 nucleotides: TGTGCCAGCAGTTTTAGGCCACGGTGCACTGAAGCTTTCTTT.